This T cell receptor beta chain originates from a study of blood T cell repertoires in COVID-19. As for the study in general: Some COVID-19 samples were acute and others convalescent; all came from the United States, Italy and Spain. The analysed material was cDNA or gDNA that came from T cells, B-cell-depleted T cells, or PBMCs.

Per the original data handling: The assay estimated nucleated cells by amplifying reference gene primers. Repertoires were generated with immunoSEQ multiplex PCR, while TCRdb's copy carries only in-frame clones and drops some. The V and J calls and clone size are taken from that table; D and trimming were inferred from the DNA. The sample lists some 320,000 clones; 70% to 90% were seen once. CDR1 and CDR2 (germline): MNHNY, SVGAGI (reference sequence). V was pared by 5 bases and J by 3 bases, with 20 bases between. This CDR3 contains 16 residues. Sequenced: peripheral blood. The chain joins TRBV6-6 to TRBJ2-7, with no clear D. This TCR was recovered from a human donor in a cohort sampled during active COVID-19. The CDR3, as DNA: TGTGCCAGCAGTAAAAGCCGACACCCACCCCACTACGAGCAGTACTTC. Its translation is CASSKSRHPPHYEQYF.